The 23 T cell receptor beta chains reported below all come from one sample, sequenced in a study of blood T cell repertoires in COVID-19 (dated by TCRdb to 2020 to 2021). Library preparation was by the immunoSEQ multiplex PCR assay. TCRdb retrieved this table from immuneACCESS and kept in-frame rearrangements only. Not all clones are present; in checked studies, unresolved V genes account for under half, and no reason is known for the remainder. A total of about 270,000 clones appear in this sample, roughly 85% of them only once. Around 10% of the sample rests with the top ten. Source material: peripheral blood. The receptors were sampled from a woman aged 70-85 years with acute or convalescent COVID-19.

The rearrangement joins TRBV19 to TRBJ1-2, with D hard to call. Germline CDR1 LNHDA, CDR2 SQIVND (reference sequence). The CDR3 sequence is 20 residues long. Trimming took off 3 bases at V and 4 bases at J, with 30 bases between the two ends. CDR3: CASSISPFEVNYRRVYGYTF. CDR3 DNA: TGTGCCAGTAGTATTTCACCCTTCGAGGTAAACTATCGCCGCGTCTATGGCTACACCTTC.

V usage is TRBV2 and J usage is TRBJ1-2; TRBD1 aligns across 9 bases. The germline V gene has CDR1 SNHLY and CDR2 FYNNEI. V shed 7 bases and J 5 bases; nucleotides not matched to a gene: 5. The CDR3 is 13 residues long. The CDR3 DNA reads TGTGCCAGCATGGGGACAGGGCAATATGGCTACACCTTC. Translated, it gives CASMGTGQYGYTF.

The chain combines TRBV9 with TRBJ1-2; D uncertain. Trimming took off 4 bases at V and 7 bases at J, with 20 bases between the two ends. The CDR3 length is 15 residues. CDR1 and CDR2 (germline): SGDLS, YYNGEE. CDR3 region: CASSPQVGGGIGYTF. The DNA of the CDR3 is TGTGCCAGCAGCCCCCAGGTGGGAGGTGGGATTGGCTACACCTTC.

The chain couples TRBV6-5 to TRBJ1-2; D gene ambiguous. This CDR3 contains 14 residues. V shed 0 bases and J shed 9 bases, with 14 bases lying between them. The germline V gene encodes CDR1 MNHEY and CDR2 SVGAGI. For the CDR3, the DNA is TGTGCCAGCAGTTACTCGAGAGGTTTGGAGAGCTACACCTTC. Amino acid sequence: CASSYSRGLESYTF.

CDR3 sequence reads: CASTPGTRGYNEQFF. DNA for the CDR3: TGTGCCAGCACCCCCGGGACTAGGGGCTACAATGAGCAGTTCTTC. This sequence joins TRBV3-1 (or the pseudogene TRBV3-2) and TRBJ2-1; 8 nucleotides match TRBD2. CDR3 length: 15 residues. Germline loops: CDR1 LGHDT, CDR2 YNNKEL (reference sequence). Trimming took 7 bases from V and 3 from J; bases not matched to a gene: 8.

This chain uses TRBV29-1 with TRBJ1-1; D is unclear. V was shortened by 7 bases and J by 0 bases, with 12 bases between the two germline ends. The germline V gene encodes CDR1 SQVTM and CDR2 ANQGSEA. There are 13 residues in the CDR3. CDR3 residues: CSGLLFMNTEAFF. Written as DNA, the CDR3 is TGCAGCGGGTTACTTTTTATGAACACTGAAGCTTTCTTT.

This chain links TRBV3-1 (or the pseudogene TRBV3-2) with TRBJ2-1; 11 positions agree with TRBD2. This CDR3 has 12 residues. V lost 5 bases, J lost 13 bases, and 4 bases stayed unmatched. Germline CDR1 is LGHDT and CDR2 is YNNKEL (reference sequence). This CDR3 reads CASSNLAGGQFF. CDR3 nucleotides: TGTGCCAGCAGCAACCTAGCGGGGGGACAGTTCTTC.

The CDR3 protein is CASSPRGRGQPQHF. The CDR3 nucleotides are TGCGCCAGCAGCCCCCGGGGCAGGGGGCAGCCCCAGCATTTT. The chain uses TRBV4-1 and TRBJ1-5; 7 bases fit TRBD1. Looked up from germline, CDR1 is MGHRA and CDR2 is YSYEKL. V dropped 4 bases and J dropped 7; count of bases not matched to a gene: 7. The CDR3 consists of 14 residues.

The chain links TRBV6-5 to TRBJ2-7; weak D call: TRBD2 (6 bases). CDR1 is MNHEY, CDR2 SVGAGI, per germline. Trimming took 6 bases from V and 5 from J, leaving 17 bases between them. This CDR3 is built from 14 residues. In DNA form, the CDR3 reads TGTGCCAGCAGGGGGGAGGCGGGGTACCACGAGCAGTACTTC. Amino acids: CASRGEAGYHEQYF.

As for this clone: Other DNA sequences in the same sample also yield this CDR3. CDR3 residues: CASSQGARETQYF. Written as DNA, the CDR3 is TGTGCCAGCAGTCAGGGGGCACGAGAGACCCAGTACTTC. J is TRBJ2-5 and V is TRBV7-8; 8 positions match TRBD1. This CDR3 is built from 13 residues. Germline CDR1 and CDR2: SGHVS and FQNEAQ. J gave up 4 bases and V 6 bases, and 4 bases lay outside the gene matches.

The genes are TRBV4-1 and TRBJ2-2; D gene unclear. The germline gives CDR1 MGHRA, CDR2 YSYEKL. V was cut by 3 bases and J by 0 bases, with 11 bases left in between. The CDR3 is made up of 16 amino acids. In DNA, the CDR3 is TGCGCCAGCAGCCAGAGATCCACCCCGAACACCGGGGAGCTGTTTTTT. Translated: CASSQRSTPNTGELFF.

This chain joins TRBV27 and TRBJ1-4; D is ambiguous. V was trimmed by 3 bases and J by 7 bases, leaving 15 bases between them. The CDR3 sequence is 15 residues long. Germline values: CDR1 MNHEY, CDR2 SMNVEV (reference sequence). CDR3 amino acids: CASSLSDGRGEKLFF. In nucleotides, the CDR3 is TGTGCCAGCAGTTTGTCCGATGGGAGAGGTGAAAAACTGTTTTTT.

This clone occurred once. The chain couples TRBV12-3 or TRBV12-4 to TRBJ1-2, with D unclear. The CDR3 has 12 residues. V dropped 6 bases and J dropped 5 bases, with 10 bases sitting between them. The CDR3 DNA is TGTGCCAGCAGCTGGGAGGGATATGGCTACACCTTC. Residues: CASSWEGYGYTF.

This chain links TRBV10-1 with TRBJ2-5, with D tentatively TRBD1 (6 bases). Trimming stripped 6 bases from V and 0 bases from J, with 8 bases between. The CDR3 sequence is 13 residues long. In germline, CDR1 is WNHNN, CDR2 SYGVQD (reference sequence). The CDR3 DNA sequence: TGCGCCAGCAGCGGACAGTACCAAGAGACCCAGTACTTC. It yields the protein CASSGQYQETQYF.

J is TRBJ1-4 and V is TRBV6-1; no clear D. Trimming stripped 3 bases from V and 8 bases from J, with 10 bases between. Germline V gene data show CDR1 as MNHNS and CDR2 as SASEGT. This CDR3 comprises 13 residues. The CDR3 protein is CASSDRHVEKLFF. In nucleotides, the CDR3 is TGTGCCAGCAGTGATAGACACGTGGAAAAACTGTTTTTT.

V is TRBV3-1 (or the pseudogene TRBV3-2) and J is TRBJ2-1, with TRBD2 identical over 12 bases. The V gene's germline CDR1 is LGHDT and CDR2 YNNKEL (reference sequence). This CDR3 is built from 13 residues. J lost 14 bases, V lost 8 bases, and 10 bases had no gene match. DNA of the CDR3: TGTGCCAGCGACTCTAGCGGGGGGGCCAGAAAGTTCTTC. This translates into CASDSSGGARKFF.

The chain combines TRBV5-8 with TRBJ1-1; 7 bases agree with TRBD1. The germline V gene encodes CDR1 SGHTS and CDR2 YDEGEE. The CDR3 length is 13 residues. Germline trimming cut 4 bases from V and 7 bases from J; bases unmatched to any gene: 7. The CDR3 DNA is TGTGCCAGCAGCCCGGGACAGCGGAATGAAGCTTTCTTT. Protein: CASSPGQRNEAFF.

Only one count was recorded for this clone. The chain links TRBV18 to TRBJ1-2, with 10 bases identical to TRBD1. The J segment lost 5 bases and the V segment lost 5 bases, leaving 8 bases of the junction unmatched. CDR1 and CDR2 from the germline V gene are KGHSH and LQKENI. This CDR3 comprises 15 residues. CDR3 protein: CASSSGQGVLYGYTF. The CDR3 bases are TGTGCCAGCTCATCCGGACAGGGGGTATTATATGGCTACACCTTC.

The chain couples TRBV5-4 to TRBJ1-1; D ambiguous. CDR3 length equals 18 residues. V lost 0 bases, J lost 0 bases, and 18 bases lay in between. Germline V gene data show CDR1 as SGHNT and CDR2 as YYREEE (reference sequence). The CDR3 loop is CASSLAYGPGIMNTEAFF. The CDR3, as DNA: TGTGCCAGCAGCTTGGCCTATGGTCCGGGGATAATGAACACTGAAGCTTTCTTT. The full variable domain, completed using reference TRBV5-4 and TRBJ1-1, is ETGVTQSPTHLIKTRGQQVTLRCSSQSGHNTVSWYQQALGQGPQFIFQYYREEENGRGNFPPRFSGLQFPNYSSELNVNALELDDSALYLCASSLAYGPGIMNTEAFFGQGTRLTVV.

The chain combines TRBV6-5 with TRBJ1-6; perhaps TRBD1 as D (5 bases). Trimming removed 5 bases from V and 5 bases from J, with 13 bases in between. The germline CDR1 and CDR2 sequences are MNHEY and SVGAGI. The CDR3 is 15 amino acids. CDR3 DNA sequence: TGTGCCAGCAGTCGAATCGGGGGGAATAATTCACCCCTCCACTTT. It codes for CASSRIGGNNSPLHF.

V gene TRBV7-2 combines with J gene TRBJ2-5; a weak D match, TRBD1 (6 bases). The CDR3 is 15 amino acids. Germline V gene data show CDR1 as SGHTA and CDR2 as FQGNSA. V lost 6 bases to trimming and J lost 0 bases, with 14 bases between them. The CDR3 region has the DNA TGTGCCAGCAGTTTATCCGGGACAAACCAAGAGACCCAGTACTTC. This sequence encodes CASSLSGTNQETQYF.

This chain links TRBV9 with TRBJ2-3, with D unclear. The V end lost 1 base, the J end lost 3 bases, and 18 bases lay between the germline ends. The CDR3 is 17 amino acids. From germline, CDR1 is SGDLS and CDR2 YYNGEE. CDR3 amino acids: CASSVRQVLLSTDTQYF. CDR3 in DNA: TGTGCCAGCAGCGTACGGCAGGTTCTCCTCAGTACAGATACGCAGTATTTT.

DNA for the CDR3: TGTGCCAGCAGTGACAGTCTAGCCGGGACAGATACGCAGTATTTT. Its translation is CASSDSLAGTDTQYF. The chain joins TRBV2 to TRBJ2-3, with D tentatively TRBD2 (5 bases). The ends were cut back, 3 bases at V and 3 bases at J, with 13 bases in the middle. The CDR3 has 15 amino acids. CDR1 SNHLY and CDR2 FYNNEI come from the germline V gene.